Reported below is one T cell receptor (beta chain). The sample comes from a study of PD-L1 blockade in urothelial cancer. This CDR3 is 13 amino acids long. Germline CDR1 and CDR2: SNHLY and FYNNEI. Trimming cost V 2 bases and J 3 bases, with 7 bases left between them. Data came from immunoSEQ multiplex PCR; TCRdb stores just in-frame clones and leaves some out. The sample includes around 45,000 clones, approximately 90% of them seen just once. The V and J genes are TRBV2 and TRBJ1-1; D is ambiguous. Here the sequenced sample was PBMCs, taken around atezolizumab (anti-PD-L1) treatment. This receptor was identified in a woman aged 55-69 years with urothelial cancer. As DNA, the CDR3 is TGTGCCAGCAGTGAAATGAGGCACACTGAAGCTTTCTTT. It encodes CASSEMRHTEAFF.